The entry below describes one T cell receptor beta chain. The sample comes from a study of blood T cell repertoires in COVID-19. About the research overall: Acute-phase and convalescent COVID-19 samples originated in the United States, Italy and Spain. Nucleic acid was either cDNA or gDNA, and it came from T cells, B-cell-depleted T cells, or PBMCs.

The CDR3 runs 13 residues. Germline CDR1 reads SNHLY; CDR2 reads FYNNEI. V lost 3 bases to trimming and J lost 9 bases, with 12 bases between them. Original data processing: By means of reference gene primer amplification, nucleated cell counts were estimated. Clones were sequenced by immunoSEQ multiplex PCR, and TCRdb holds only the in-frame ones, with some missing. V and J calls and clone size are those listed in that table; D and trimming were worked out from the DNA. The repertoire holds roughly 62,000 clones, with roughly 86% as singletons. The chain couples TRBV2 to TRBJ1-5; D is ambiguous. Sequenced: peripheral blood. The sequence was collected from a human donor with active COVID-19. The donor label of this sample is uncertain. Here the CDR3 reads CASSDTAVRPQHF. CDR3 nucleotides: TGTGCCAGCAGTGACACAGCGGTTCGGCCCCAGCATTTT.